These 25 T cell receptor beta chains came from one sample sequenced in a study of cytomegalovirus exposure and HLA in healthy donors. PCR primers comprised 60 Vbeta and 13 Jbeta primers. Sequencing used immunoSEQ multiplex PCR; TCRdb keeps in-frame clones, though not all of them. The sample's table shows about 200,000 clones. The source material was PBMCs. All receptors come from a woman younger than 45 in good health and CMV-seropositive.

The V and J genes are TRBV29-1 and TRBJ2-3, with 8 bases lining up with TRBD2. The CDR3 is 15 residues long. From germline, CDR1 is SQVTM and CDR2 ANQGSEA. Trimming took 2 bases from V and 6 from J; bases not matched to a gene: 10. The CDR3 loop reads CSVESGRAARDTQYF. CDR3 coding DNA: TGCAGCGTTGAATCCGGGAGGGCCGCTCGGGATACGCAGTATTTT.

The chain carries TRBV6-1 and TRBJ1-4, with 11 bases aligning to TRBD1. The CDR3 is 16 residues long. Germline assignment: CDR1 MNHNS and CDR2 SASEGT. The V and J ends lost 2 bases and 11 bases, in that order; junction bases with no gene match: 10. The CDR3 region is CASSELTGQGGGKLFF. CDR3 sequence (DNA): TGTGCCAGCAGTGAATTAACGGGACAGGGGGGAGGGAAACTGTTTTTT.

The J gene is TRBJ1-1, the V gene TRBV29-1; the match to TRBD1 covers 8 bases. Per germline, CDR1 SQVTM and CDR2 ANQGSEA. Losses at the gene ends were 7 bases for V and 0 bases for J; bases not matched to a gene: 4. The CDR3 covers 13 residues. The CDR3 sequence is CSAKDRVNTEAFF. The CDR3 nucleotides are TGCAGCGCCAAGGACAGGGTGAACACTGAAGCTTTCTTT.

The V and J genes are TRBV27 and TRBJ1-1, with 7 bases matching TRBD1. The CDR3 spans 13 residues. Germline V gene sequence: CDR1 MNHEY, CDR2 SMNVEV (reference sequence). The junction had 2 bases not matched to a gene; V was cut back by 6 bases and J by 1 base. The CDR3 region has the DNA TGTGCCAGCAGCTGGACAGGGAACACTGAAGCTTTCTTT. Translation gives CASSWTGNTEAFF.

The chain is built from TRBV30 and TRBJ2-5, with D maybe TRBD1 (5 bases). Near its end, the DNA agrees better with TRBJ2-7, so the J call may be wrong. CDR1 and CDR2 from the germline V gene are GTSNPN and SVGIG (reference sequence). This CDR3 contains 12 residues. The CDR3 protein is CAWSDQGFEQYF. The CDR3 DNA is TGTGCCTGGAGTGACCAGGGATTCGAGCAGTACTTC.

This chain connects TRBV5-1 to TRBJ2-6; the D is unclear. The CDR3 covers 16 residues. V lost 4 bases and J 1 base, leaving 12 bases between the germline ends. CDR1 and CDR2 (germline): SGHRS, YFSETQ. The CDR3 DNA reads as TGCGCCAGCAGCGACCCGACTGGATCTGGGGCCAACGTCCTGACTTTC. Translation: CASSDPTGSGANVLTF.

The CDR3 DNA reads as TGCGCCAGCAGTCGGGGACAGGGGGATAGCACAGATACGCAGTATTTT. It codes for CASSRGQGDSTDTQYF. The genes are TRBV5-1 and TRBJ2-3, with TRBD1 matching 11 bases. Germline CDR1 and CDR2: SGHRS and YFSETQ. CDR3 length: 16 amino acids. Trimming cost V 5 bases and J 0 bases; bases outside gene matches: 5.

V and J are TRBV18 and TRBJ1-3; 7 nucleotides agree with TRBD1. Germline CDR1 is KGHSH and CDR2 is LQKENI. CDR3 size: 16 residues. Trimming removed 3 bases from V and 1 base from J; junction bases left unmatched: 6. CDR3 nucleotides: TGTGCCAGCTCACCTTGGACAGGCGAATCTGGAAACACCATATATTTT. Translated: CASSPWTGESGNTIYF.

The V and J genes are TRBV18 and TRBJ2-3, with TRBD1 identical over 9 bases. Germline V lookup: CDR1 KGHSH, CDR2 LQKENI. The CDR3 sequence is 16 residues long. J gave up 0 bases and V 4 bases, and 5 bases lay outside the gene matches. CDR3 sequence reads: CASSLTGGSSTDTQYF. CDR3 in DNA: TGTGCCAGCTCACTCACAGGGGGCTCTAGCACAGATACGCAGTATTTT.

The chain links TRBV4-1 to TRBJ1-4; D is ambiguous. Germline loops: CDR1 MGHRA, CDR2 YSYEKL. The CDR3 has 20 residues. Deletions cut 7 bases from V and 4 bases from J, with 31 bases between. The CDR3 region is CASTRSGGQDLGLSNEKLFF. The CDR3 coding sequence is TGCGCCAGCACCCGGAGCGGTGGCCAAGATCTCGGGCTGAGTAATGAAAAACTGTTTTTT.

The chain couples TRBV6-4 to TRBJ1-3, with D perhaps TRBD1 (5 bases). The CDR3 has 15 amino acids. Germline values: CDR1 MRHNA, CDR2 SNTAGT. V was cut by 6 bases and J by 1 base, with 13 bases left in between. CDR3 residues: CASSRQGSSGNTIYF. CDR3 nucleotides: TGTGCCAGCAGCAGGCAGGGTAGTTCTGGAAACACCATATATTTT.

The J gene is TRBJ1-5, the V gene TRBV18, with D tentatively TRBD1 (5 bases). V was pared by 6 bases and J by 0 bases, with 12 bases between. The CDR3 extends over 15 amino acids. The germline V gene encodes CDR1 KGHSH and CDR2 LQKENI. As DNA, the CDR3 is TGTGCCAGCTCCCTCGGACATAATAGCAATCAGCCCCAGCATTTT. Translated, it gives CASSLGHNSNQPQHF. Variable domain in full (rest from reference TRBV18 and TRBJ1-5): NAGVMQNPRHLVRRRGQEARLRCSPMKGHSHVYWYRQLPEEGLKFMVYLQKENIIDESGMPKERFSAEFPKEGPSILRIQQVVRGDSAAYFCASSLGHNSNQPQHFGDGTRLSIL.

The gene calls are TRBV19 and TRBJ1-2; TRBD1 matches at 10 bases. The V gene's germline CDR1 is LNHDA and CDR2 SQIVND (reference sequence). This CDR3 has 14 residues. V dropped 5 bases and J dropped 8; count of bases not matched to a gene: 8. The CDR3 spells CASSVTGGRNGYTF. CDR3 nucleotide sequence: TGTGCCAGTAGTGTGACAGGGGGCAGGAACGGCTACACCTTC.

Here the CDR3 DNA reads TGCGCCAGCAGCTTGGCCTGGAGAACTGGGGCCAACGTCCTGACTTTC. Its translation is CASSLAWRTGANVLTF. This chain connects TRBV5-1 to TRBJ2-6; D is unclear. V gave up 0 bases and J gave up 2 bases, with 9 bases separating them. The CDR3 contains 16 residues. Germline CDR1 SGHRS, CDR2 YFSETQ.

The rearrangement uses TRBV19 and TRBJ2-7, with 8 bases lining up with TRBD2. Germline lookup yields CDR1 LNHDA and CDR2 SQIVND (reference sequence). V lost 8 bases and J lost 6; bases outside the gene matches: 15. This CDR3 comprises 15 residues. This CDR3 is CASSGSLAGGGEQYF. Here the CDR3 DNA reads TGTGCCAGTTCGGGGTCACTCGCGGGGGGCGGCGAGCAGTACTTC.

The rearrangement uses TRBV5-1 and TRBJ2-3; D is undetermined. Germline CDR1 and CDR2: SGHRS and YFSETQ. The CDR3 contains 14 residues. Trimming removed 0 bases at V and 2 bases at J, with 7 bases between. Here the CDR3 reads CASSLDRPTDTQYF. The CDR3 DNA is TGCGCCAGCAGCTTGGACAGACCCACAGATACGCAGTATTTT.

This chain's CDR3 is CASSPDRGRDEKLFF. CDR3 DNA sequence: TGTGCCAGCAGCCCGGACAGGGGGCGGGATGAAAAACTGTTTTTT. V and J are TRBV5-6 and TRBJ1-4, with 11 nucleotides matching TRBD1. Germline assignment: CDR1 SGHDT and CDR2 YYEEEE. CDR3 length: 15 amino acids. The trim removed 4 bases at V and 6 bases at J, leaving 5 bases unmatched.

V usage is TRBV9 and J usage is TRBJ2-2; 9 bases are a match to TRBD1. V lost 3 bases and J lost 0; bases outside the gene matches: 0. Looked up from germline, CDR1 is SGDLS and CDR2 is YYNGEE. The CDR3 sequence is 15 residues long. CDR3 coding DNA: TGTGCCAGCAGCGGGACAGGGGCGAACACCGGGGAGCTGTTTTTT. Protein product: CASSGTGANTGELFF.

The chain employs TRBV28 and TRBJ1-1; D not resolved. The length of the CDR3 is 14 residues. Germline loops: CDR1 MDHEN, CDR2 SYDVKM. Trimming pared 5 bases from V and 1 base from J, leaving 11 bases between. For the CDR3, the DNA is TGTGCCAGCAGTGGAGCGCCTACGAACACTGAAGCTTTCTTT. Its translation is CASSGAPTNTEAFF.

The V call is TRBV7-9, the J call TRBJ2-4; 8 bases map to TRBD1. The CDR3 is 15 residues long. CDR1 is SEHNR and CDR2 is FQNEAQ in the germline V gene (reference sequence). Trimming at V came to 2 bases and at J to 6 bases, leaving 6 bases not matched to a gene. CDR3 in amino acids: CASSLSARGRNIQYF. CDR3 DNA: TGTGCCAGCAGCTTATCGGCCAGGGGGCGAAACATTCAGTACTTC.

V is TRBV15 and J is TRBJ1-2; D gene uncertain. This CDR3 comprises 15 residues. Germline V CDR1 and CDR2: LNHNV, YYDKDF (reference sequence). V lost 0 bases to trimming and J lost 2 bases, with 10 bases between them. The DNA for the CDR3 is TGTGCCACCAGCAGAGATGGTGAGGGAAACTATGGCTACACCTTC. Translating it yields CATSRDGEGNYGYTF.

The chain couples TRBV4-1 to TRBJ1-4; 9 nucleotides line up with TRBD1. Germline V lookup: CDR1 MGHRA, CDR2 YSYEKL. Trimming at V came to 2 bases and at J to 8 bases, leaving 6 bases not matched to a gene. The CDR3 sequence is 15 residues long. The CDR3 DNA reads as TGCGCCAGCAGCCAATCAGGGACAGGGAGCGAAAAACTGTTTTTT. Translated, it gives CASSQSGTGSEKLFF.

The V gene is TRBV19, the J gene TRBJ1-3; D is possibly TRBD1 (6 bases). The CDR3 length is 13 residues. Germline V gene lookup returns CDR1 LNHDA and CDR2 SQIVND (reference sequence). V was trimmed by 7 bases and J by 4 bases, leaving 11 bases between them. CDR3 coding DNA: TGTGCCAGTACCGGGACACTCGGAAACACCATATATTTT. Translating it yields CASTGTLGNTIYF.

The chain has TRBV11-3 and TRBJ2-1, with 7 bases that match TRBD1. With V trimmed by 1 base and J by 10 bases, 7 bases remained unmatched. Germline assignment: CDR1 SGHNT and CDR2 YENEEA. There are 14 residues in the CDR3. The chain's CDR3 is CASSLGSEQGEQFF. Written as DNA, the CDR3 is TGTGCCAGCAGCTTAGGATCCGAACAGGGGGAGCAGTTCTTC.

The chain uses TRBV5-1 and TRBJ2-5; 7 bases are a match to TRBD1. The CDR3 is 14 residues long. V lost 4 bases, J lost 3 bases, and 6 bases stayed unmatched. Germline V lookup: CDR1 SGHRS, CDR2 YFSETQ. Here the CDR3 DNA reads TGCGCCAGCAGCATAGGGACAGCTAAAGAGACCCAGTACTTC. This codes for CASSIGTAKETQYF.